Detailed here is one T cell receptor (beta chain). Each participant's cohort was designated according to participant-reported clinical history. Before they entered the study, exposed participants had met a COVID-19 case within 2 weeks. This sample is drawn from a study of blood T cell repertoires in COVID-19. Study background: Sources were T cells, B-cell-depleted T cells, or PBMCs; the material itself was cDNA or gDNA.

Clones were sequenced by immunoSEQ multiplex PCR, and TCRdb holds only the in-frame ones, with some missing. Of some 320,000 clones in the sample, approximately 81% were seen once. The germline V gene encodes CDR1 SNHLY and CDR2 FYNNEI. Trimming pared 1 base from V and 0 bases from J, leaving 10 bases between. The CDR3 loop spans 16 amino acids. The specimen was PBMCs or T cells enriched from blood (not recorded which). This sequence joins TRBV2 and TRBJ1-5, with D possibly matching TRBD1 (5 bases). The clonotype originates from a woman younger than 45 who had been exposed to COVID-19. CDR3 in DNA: TGTGCCAGCAGTGAAGAAGCAGGGATTAGCAATCAGCCCCAGCATTTT. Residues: CASSEEAGISNQPQHF.